Below, 6 T cell receptor beta chains from the same sample are listed, as sequenced in a study of T cells in localized non-small cell lung cancer. The data were produced by immunoSEQ multiplex PCR, yet TCRdb's version contains in-frame clones alone and is incomplete. The sample shows 31,000 or so clones, around 89% of them seen only once. The material was peripheral blood, obtained before any cancer treatment. The source is a woman aged 35 to 70 with stage I lung adenocarcinoma.

This chain joins TRBV10-2 and TRBJ2-7, with D perhaps matching TRBD1 (5 bases). This CDR3 spans 15 amino acids. Germline V CDR1 and CDR2: WSHSY, SAAADI. The V end was cut by 6 bases, the J end by 1 base, with 16 bases between. CDR3 nucleotides: TGCGCCAGCAGGGCTCTATTTGGGGCTTCCTACGAGCAGTACTTC. Translating it yields CASRALFGASYEQYF.

The chain uses TRBV19 and TRBJ2-5, with a weak D call TRBD1 (5 bases). V was pared by 1 base and J by 1 base, with 10 bases between. The CDR3 runs 15 residues. CDR1 is LNHDA, CDR2 SQIVND, per germline (reference sequence). Here the CDR3 reads CASSIVRQPQETQYF. CDR3 sequence (DNA): TGTGCCAGTAGTATAGTTAGACAGCCCCAAGAGACCCAGTACTTC.

This clone was seen just once. This chain links TRBV11-2 with TRBJ2-7, with D possibly TRBD2 on 5 matching bases. There are 12 residues in the CDR3. Trimming left V 5 bases short and J 7 bases short, with 12 bases between. The germline gives CDR1 SGHAT, CDR2 FQNNGV. The CDR3, as DNA: TGTGCCAGCAGCCGACCGCGCGGGGAGCAGTACTTC. Its translation: CASSRPRGEQYF.

V gene TRBV30 combines with J gene TRBJ1-6; D gene ambiguous. Trimming took off 1 base at V and 7 bases at J, with 5 bases between the two ends. Germline V gene sequence: CDR1 GTSNPN, CDR2 SVGIG (reference sequence). The CDR3 extends over 12 amino acids. CDR3 amino acids: CAWSDQNSPLHF. The CDR3 DNA sequence: TGTGCCTGGAGTGACCAGAATTCACCCCTCCACTTT.

Of note for this clone: The conserved phenylalanine or tryptophan normally closing the CDR3 is absent here, so this likely arose from a read error. This chain connects TRBV27 to TRBJ1-1; a possible D gene is TRBD1 (5 bases). Trimming cost V 5 bases and J 4 bases, with 17 bases left between them. Germline CDR1 and CDR2: MNHEY and SMNVEV (reference sequence). This CDR3 contains 15 residues. The CDR3 DNA sequence: TGTGCCAGCAGTGACGGACAACTAAGGGCCACTGAAGCTTTCTCT. This codes for CASSDGQLRATEAFS.

The rearrangement links TRBV2 to TRBJ1-3; D ambiguous. The CDR3 runs 15 residues. Looked up from germline, CDR1 is SNHLY and CDR2 is FYNNEI. Trimming pared 6 bases from V and 0 bases from J, leaving 12 bases between. The CDR3 DNA follows: TGTGCCAGCAGAAGGACCGAGAGCTCTGGAAACACCATATATTTT. This sequence encodes CASRRTESSGNTIYF. Looking up the rest from reference TRBV2 and TRBJ1-3 gives the full variable domain: EPEVTQTPSHQVTQMGQEVILRCVPISNHLYFYWYRQILGQKVEFLVSFYNNEISEKSEIFDDQFSVERPDGSNFTLKIRSTKLEDSAMYFCASRRTESSGNTIYFGEGSWLTVV.